This T cell receptor beta chain was sequenced in a study of OX40 agonist ivuxolimab in advanced cancers. Study-wide background: The study reported partial responses in three patients: one hepatocellular carcinoma, two cutaneous melanoma.

Cycle 7 day 1, cycle 4 day 1, and baseline were the timepoints at which blood was sampled. Germline CDR1 is MNHEY and CDR2 is SVGAGI. The CDR3 loop spans 14 amino acids. V lost 8 bases and J lost 6; bases outside the gene matches: 8. TCRdb's copy holds only in-frame clones and misses some; the assay was immunoSEQ multiplex PCR. The table has 45,000 to 65,000 clones, about 88% seen once. This sequence joins TRBV6-5 and TRBJ2-2, with 8 bases matching TRBD1. The sequences come from CD4+ or CD8+ T cells sorted from blood, collected in a trial of the OX40 agonist ivuxolimab. This receptor was taken from an adult with an advanced solid tumor such as melanoma, head and neck, liver or kidney cancer. DNA of the CDR3: TGTGCCAGCGGAAGACAGGGGTTCTCCGGGGAGCTGTTTTTT. Its translation is CASGRQGFSGELFF.